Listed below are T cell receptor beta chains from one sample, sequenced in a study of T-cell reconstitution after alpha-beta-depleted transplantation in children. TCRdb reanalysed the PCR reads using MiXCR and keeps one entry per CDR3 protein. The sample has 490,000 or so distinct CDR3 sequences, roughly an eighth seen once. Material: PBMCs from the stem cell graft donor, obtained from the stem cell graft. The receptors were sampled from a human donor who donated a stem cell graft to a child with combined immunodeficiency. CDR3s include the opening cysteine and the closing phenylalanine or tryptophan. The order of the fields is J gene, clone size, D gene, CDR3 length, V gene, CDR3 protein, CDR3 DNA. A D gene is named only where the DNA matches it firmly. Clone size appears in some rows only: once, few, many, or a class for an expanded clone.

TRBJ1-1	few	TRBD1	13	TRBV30	CALRRGGNTEAFF	TGTGCCCTACGCAGGGGGGGGAACACTGAAGCTTTCTTT
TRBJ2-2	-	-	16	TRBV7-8	CASSPPLRMNTGELFF	TGTGCCAGCAGCCCCCCTTTGCGGATGAACACCGGGGAGCTGTTTTTT
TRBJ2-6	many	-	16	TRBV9	CASSVAKVSGANVLTF	TGTGCCAGCAGCGTAGCTAAGGTCTCTGGGGCCAACGTCCTGACTTTC
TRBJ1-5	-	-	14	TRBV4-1	CASSRISSNQPQHF	TGCGCCAGCAGCAGAATCAGTAGCAATCAGCCCCAGCATTTT
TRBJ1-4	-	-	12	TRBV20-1	CSATGPREKLFF	TGCAGTGCTACGGGGCCGAGGGAAAAACTGTTTTTT
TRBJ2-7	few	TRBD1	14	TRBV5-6	CASSLWDRAYEQYF	TGTGCCAGCAGCTTGTGGGACAGGGCCTACGAGCAGTACTTC
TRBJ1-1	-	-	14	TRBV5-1	CASSVDRVGTEAFF	TGCGCCAGCAGCGTTGATAGAGTAGGCACTGAAGCTTTCTTT
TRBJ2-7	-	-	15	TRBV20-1	CSARLRGVGAYEQYF	TGCAGTGCCAGGCTGCGCGGGGTCGGGGCCTACGAGCAGTACTTC
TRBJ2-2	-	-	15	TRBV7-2	CASSSTSANTGELFF	TGTGCCAGCAGCTCCACAAGCGCGAACACCGGGGAGCTGTTTTTT
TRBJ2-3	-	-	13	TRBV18	CASSSHTTDTQYF	TGTGCCAGCTCTAGCCACACGACAGATACGCAGTATTTT
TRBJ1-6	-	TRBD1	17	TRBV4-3	CASSQLPGTGDNSPLHF	TGCGCCAGCAGCCAACTCCCCGGGACAGGGGATAATTCACCCCTCCACTTT
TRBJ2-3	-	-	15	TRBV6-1	CASSTSFGGTDTQYF	TGTGCCAGCAGCACGTCTTTCGGGGGCACAGATACGCAGTATTTT
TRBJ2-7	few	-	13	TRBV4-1	CASSQEGILEQYF	TGCGCCAGCAGCCAAGAAGGGATACTCGAGCAGTACTTC
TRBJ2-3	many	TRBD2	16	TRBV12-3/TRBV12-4	CASSTNRDYTTDTQYF	TGTGCCAGCAGTACAAACCGGGACTATACCACAGATACGCAGTATTTT
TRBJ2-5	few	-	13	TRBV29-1	CSVEVGGEETQYF	TGCAGCGTTGAAGTAGGTGGGGAAGAGACCCAGTACTTC
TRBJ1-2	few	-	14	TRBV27	CASSLSLTSRGYTF	TGTGCCAGCAGTTTATCGTTGACTTCGAGAGGCTACACCTTC
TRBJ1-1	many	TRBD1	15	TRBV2	CASLPSGQGNTEAFF	TGTGCCAGCTTGCCTTCCGGACAGGGGAACACTGAAGCTTTCTTT
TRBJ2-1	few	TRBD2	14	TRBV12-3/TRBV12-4	CASRGLAGVSEQFF	TGTGCCAGCAGAGGACTAGCGGGAGTTAGTGAGCAGTTCTTC
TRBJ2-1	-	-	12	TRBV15	CATSTTVNEQFF	TGTGCCACCAGCACGACAGTCAATGAGCAGTTCTTC
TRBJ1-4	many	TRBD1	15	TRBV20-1	CSARTTGTGREKLFF	TGCAGTGCTAGAACGACCGGGACAGGGAGGGAAAAACTGTTTTTT
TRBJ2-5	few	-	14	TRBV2	CASSEGWGRETQYF	TGTGCCAGCAGTGAAGGATGGGGCCGGGAGACCCAGTACTTC
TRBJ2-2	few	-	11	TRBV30	CAWSGGGELFF	TGTGCCTGGAGTGGTGGCGGGGAGCTGTTTTTT
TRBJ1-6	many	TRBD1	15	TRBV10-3	CAISESGQVDSPLHF	TGTGCCATCAGTGAATCGGGACAGGTGGATTCACCCCTCCACTTT
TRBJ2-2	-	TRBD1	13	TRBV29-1	CSFGQGGGGELFF	TGCAGCTTTGGACAGGGGGGCGGCGGGGAGCTGTTTTTT
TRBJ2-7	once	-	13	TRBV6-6	CASSYASRHEQYF	TGTGCCAGCAGTTACGCCTCTCGGCACGAGCAGTACTTC
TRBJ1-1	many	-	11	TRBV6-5	CASSWWGQAFF	TGTGCCAGCAGTTGGTGGGGGCAAGCTTTCTTT
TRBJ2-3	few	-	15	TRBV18	CASSPPTDTTDTQYF	TGTGCCAGCTCACCACCGACAGACACCACAGATACGCAGTATTTT
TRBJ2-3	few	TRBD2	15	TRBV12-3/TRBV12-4	CASTKLAGVEDTQYF	TGTGCCAGCACAAAACTAGCGGGAGTTGAAGATACGCAGTATTTT
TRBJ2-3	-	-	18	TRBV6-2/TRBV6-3	CASSYSYSALSSTDTQYF	TGTGCCAGCAGTTATTCCTACAGCGCCCTTTCTAGCACAGATACGCAGTATTTT
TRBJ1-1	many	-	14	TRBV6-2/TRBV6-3	CASATQSRLGEAFF	TGTGCCAGCGCTACCCAAAGCAGGCTCGGTGAAGCTTTCTTT
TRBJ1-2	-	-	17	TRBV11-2	CASSSRGVGNSNYGYTF	TGTGCCAGCAGCTCTAGGGGGGTAGGGAACTCTAACTATGGCTACACCTTC
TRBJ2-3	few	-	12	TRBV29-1	CSVAGDRDTQYF	TGCAGCGTTGCCGGGGATAGGGATACGCAGTATTTT
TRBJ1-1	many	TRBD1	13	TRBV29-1	CSVDEGGVAEAFF	TGCAGCGTTGATGAAGGGGGCGTCGCTGAAGCTTTCTTT
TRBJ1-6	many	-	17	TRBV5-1	CASSFGGTPLGNSPLHF	TGCGCCAGCAGCTTCGGTGGGACACCATTGGGTAATTCACCCCTCCACTTT
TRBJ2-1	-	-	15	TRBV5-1	CASSYGTPGYNEQFF	TGCGCCAGCAGTTACGGGACACCGGGGTACAATGAGCAGTTCTTC
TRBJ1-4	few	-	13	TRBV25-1	CASSAPTNEKLFF	TGTGCCAGCAGTGCTCCAACTAATGAAAAACTGTTTTTT
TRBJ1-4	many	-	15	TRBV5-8	CASSLRESTNEKLFF	TGTGCCAGCAGCTTGAGGGAATCAACTAATGAAAAACTGTTTTTT
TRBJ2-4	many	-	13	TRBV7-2	CASSLRSANIQYF	TGTGCCAGCAGCTTAAGATCTGCGAACATTCAGTACTTC
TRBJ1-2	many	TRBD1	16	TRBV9	CASSVADGTVDYGYTF	TGTGCCAGCAGCGTAGCCGACGGGACAGTGGACTATGGCTACACCTTC
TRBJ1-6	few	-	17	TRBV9	CASSVAAQGSYNSPLHF	TGTGCCAGCAGCGTAGCGGCCCAGGGATCCTATAATTCACCCCTCCACTTT
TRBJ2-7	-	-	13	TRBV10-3	CAISEWDRDEQYF	TGTGCCATCAGTGAGTGGGACCGCGACGAGCAGTACTTC
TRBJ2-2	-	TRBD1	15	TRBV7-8	CASRNRQGYTGELFF	TGTGCCAGCAGGAACCGACAGGGGTACACCGGGGAGCTGTTTTTT
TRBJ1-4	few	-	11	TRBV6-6	CASSYGEKLFF	TGTGCCAGCAGTTACGGTGAAAAACTGTTTTTT
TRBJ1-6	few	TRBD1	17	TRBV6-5	CASSYGGQGATNSPLHF	TGTGCCAGCAGTTACGGGGGGCAGGGGGCCACTAATTCACCCCTCCACTTT